A single sample gave rise to the 23 T cell receptor beta chains below, sequenced in a study of CD8+ T cells in alopecia areata. cDNA reverse transcribed from extracted RNA served as the sequencing template. Method: immunoSEQ multiplex PCR; TCRdb's copy keeps in-frame clones and lacks some. Of approximately 130,000 clones in the sample, around 45% were seen once. What was sequenced was NKG2D-low CD8+ T cells sorted from blood. These receptor sequences come from a human donor with alopecia areata.

This chain joins TRBV6-5 and TRBJ2-5; D uncertain. The CDR3 length is 12 residues. The germline gives CDR1 MNHEY, CDR2 SVGAGI. Trimming took 7 bases from V and 1 from J, leaving 7 bases between them. This chain's CDR3 is CASNSLQETQYF. In DNA, the CDR3 is TGTGCCAGCAATAGCCTCCAAGAGACCCAGTACTTC.

The V call is TRBV27, the J call TRBJ2-7; D tentatively reads TRBD1 or TRBD2 (6 bases each). This CDR3 is 13 amino acids long. V lost 10 bases and J 7 bases, leaving 20 bases between the germline ends. CDR1 is MNHEY and CDR2 is SMNVEV in the germline V gene (reference sequence). The CDR3 spells CATAARGAEEQYF. Here the CDR3 DNA reads TGTGCCACAGCCGCAAGGGGGGCGGAGGAGCAGTACTTC.

The chain combines TRBV16 with TRBJ2-7; a weak D match, TRBD1 (5 bases). Germline V gives CDR1 KGHSY, CDR2 FQNENV. The CDR3 is made up of 12 amino acids. Trimming removed 4 bases at V and 6 bases at J, with 10 bases between. This chain's CDR3 is CASSPMQGEQYF. Written as DNA, the CDR3 is TGTGCCAGCAGCCCGATGCAGGGCGAGCAGTACTTC.

The chain has TRBV5-4 and TRBJ2-1; D might be TRBD1 (6 bases). CDR1 is SGHNT and CDR2 is YYREEE in the germline V gene (reference sequence). The CDR3 length is 12 residues. With 7 bases removed from V and 10 bases from J, the gap between germline ends came to 15 bases. The CDR3 sequence is CASGPGDREQFF. The CDR3 DNA reads as TGTGCCAGCGGACCTGGAGACAGGGAGCAGTTCTTC.

The chain carries TRBV28 and TRBJ2-1, with TRBD2 matching over 8 bases. Per germline, CDR1 MDHEN and CDR2 SYDVKM. The CDR3 length is 19 residues. Trimming cost V 6 bases and J 0 bases; bases outside gene matches: 16. The CDR3 DNA sequence: TGTGCCAGCAGCCCGGGACTAGTCCGTTCCGCCAGCTCCTACAATGAGCAGTTCTTC. It encodes CASSPGLVRSASSYNEQFF.

The rearrangement links TRBV6-6 to TRBJ2-7, with D possibly being TRBD2 (7 bases). The V end was cut by 7 bases, the J end by 5 bases, with 15 bases between. The germline CDR1 and CDR2 sequences are MNHNY and SVGAGI (reference sequence). CDR3 length equals 13 residues. CDR3 DNA sequence: TGTGCCAGCAATCAAGGGGGGGCCGACGAGCAGTACTTC. It is translated as CASNQGGADEQYF.

Comment on this clone: Compared with germline, one end of the junction differs, possibly owing to a read error. The rearrangement joins TRBV4-1 to TRBJ2-5; 8 bases line up with TRBD2. The CDR3 consists of 15 residues. CDR1 and CDR2 from the germline V gene are MGHRA and YSYEKL. The CDR3 DNA reads as TGTGCCAGCAGCCAAGGTGCGGGGGGATCGGAGACCCAGTACTTC. It is translated as CASSQGAGGSETQYF.

This clone was picked up one time. The gene calls are TRBV30 and TRBJ2-1; TRBD2 matches at 12 bases. Germline CDR1 is GTSNPN and CDR2 is SVGIG (reference sequence). With V trimmed by 1 base and J by 2 bases, 0 bases remained unmatched. The CDR3 has 15 amino acids. Written as DNA, the CDR3 is TGTGCCTGGAGTGCTAGCGGGGGGGCCTACAATGAGCAGTTCTTC. Encoded protein: CAWSASGGAYNEQFF.

The rearrangement uses TRBV28 and TRBJ2-3; D remains unclear. This CDR3 is built from 14 residues. Looked up from germline, CDR1 is MDHEN and CDR2 is SYDVKM. Trimming took 8 bases from V and 0 from J, leaving 12 bases between them. The CDR3 protein is CASHGTSSTDTQYF. As DNA, the CDR3 is TGTGCCAGCCATGGAACCTCCAGCACAGATACGCAGTATTTT.

The chain couples TRBV4-2 to TRBJ2-1, with 8 positions matching TRBD2. Germline values: CDR1 LGHNA, CDR2 YNFKEQ. The CDR3 is 16 amino acids. Trimming removed 4 bases from V and 6 bases from J; junction bases left unmatched: 11. The CDR3 here is CASSRVAGRLSNEQFF. The CDR3 nucleotides read TGTGCCAGCAGCCGCGTAGCGGGGAGACTGTCCAATGAGCAGTTCTTC.

V is TRBV29-1 and J is TRBJ2-1, with 11 bases that match TRBD2. V lost 2 bases and J lost 5; bases outside the gene matches: 8. The CDR3 has 16 amino acids. Germline values: CDR1 SQVTM, CDR2 ANQGSEA. The CDR3 spells CSVEKSGLAVNNEQFF. The DNA of the CDR3 is TGCAGCGTTGAAAAGTCGGGACTAGCGGTAAACAATGAGCAGTTCTTC.

Here the CDR3 reads CASSLDRTGSYEQYF. The CDR3 DNA sequence: TGTGCCAGCAGTCTGGACCGGACAGGCTCCTACGAGCAGTACTTC. The rearrangement links TRBV27 to TRBJ2-7; 7 bases align to TRBD1. From germline, CDR1 is MNHEY and CDR2 SMNVEV (reference sequence). Trimming took 5 bases from V and 0 from J; bases not matched to a gene: 7. The CDR3 has 15 amino acids.

Only a few counts were recorded for this clone. V and J are TRBV30 and TRBJ2-6; D is possibly TRBD1 or TRBD2 (6 bases each). The V end lost 6 bases, the J end lost 0 bases, and 18 bases lay between the germline ends. Germline V CDR1 and CDR2: GTSNPN, SVGIG (reference sequence). The CDR3 spans 17 residues. CDR3 region: CACDLGGHRSGANVLTF. The CDR3 nucleotides read TGTGCCTGCGACCTGGGGGGACATCGCTCTGGGGCCAACGTCCTGACTTTC.

This clone was observed a handful of times. The chain combines TRBV30 with TRBJ2-6; TRBD1 matches at 7 bases. Germline trimming cut 2 bases from V and 3 bases from J; bases unmatched to any gene: 7. CDR3 length: 16 residues. Germline V gene data show CDR1 as GTSNPN and CDR2 as SVGIG (reference sequence). The CDR3 bases are TGTGCCTGGAGTTTACAGGGGTCTGATGGGGCCAACGTCCTGACTTTC. It codes for CAWSLQGSDGANVLTF. The variable domain in full, completed from reference TRBV30 and TRBJ2-6, reads SQTIHQWPATLVQPVGSPLSLECTVEGTSNPNLYWYRQAAGRGLQLLFYSVGIGQISSEVPQNLSASRPQDRQFILSSKKLLLSDSGFYLCAWSLQGSDGANVLTFGAGSRLTVL.

This chain uses TRBV9 with TRBJ1-2, with TRBD1 as a possible D gene (6 bases). From germline, CDR1 is SGDLS and CDR2 YYNGEE. The V end lost 7 bases, the J end lost 3 bases, and 13 bases lay between the germline ends. CDR3 length: 13 amino acids. CDR3 sequence reads: CASGNGGDYGYTF. The DNA for the CDR3 is TGTGCCAGCGGGAATGGGGGCGACTATGGCTACACCTTC.

This chain joins TRBV2 and TRBJ2-2; no clear D. Trimming stripped 6 bases from V and 10 bases from J, with 6 bases between. The V gene's germline CDR1 is SNHLY and CDR2 FYNNEI. The CDR3 runs 10 residues. The CDR3 DNA sequence: TGTGCCAGCAGGGGCTCGGAGCTGTTTTTT. Protein sequence: CASRGSELFF.

This clone was seen more than once but under ten times. The V and J genes are TRBV6-5 and TRBJ1-5; D is perhaps TRBD1 (5 bases). The V gene lost 9 bases and the J gene lost 4 bases, with 16 bases spanning the gap. The CDR3 covers 14 residues. The germline gives CDR1 MNHEY, CDR2 SVGAGI. CDR3 sequence reads: CASRQVGRNQPQHF. CDR3 coding DNA: TGTGCCAGTCGTCAGGTGGGACGAAATCAGCCCCAGCATTTT.

The V call is TRBV6-5, the J call TRBJ2-1; TRBD2 is a possible D gene (5 bases). Trimming removed 4 bases from V and 3 bases from J, with 7 bases in between. The CDR3 totals 13 residues. CDR1 is MNHEY and CDR2 is SVGAGI in the germline V gene. The chain's CDR3 is CASSSAVYNEQFF. The DNA for the CDR3 is TGTGCCAGCAGTTCAGCGGTCTACAATGAGCAGTTCTTC.

This clone appeared a few times. The chain uses TRBV29-1 and TRBJ2-1, with TRBD2 matching 14 bases. Germline loops: CDR1 SQVTM, CDR2 ANQGSEA. Trimming took 5 bases from V and 8 from J; bases not matched to a gene: 5. The CDR3 extends over 14 amino acids. The CDR3 nucleotides read TGCAGCGTTCCGACTAGCGGGAGGGTCTATGAGCAGTTCTTC. As protein: CSVPTSGRVYEQFF.

V usage is TRBV29-1 and J usage is TRBJ2-6; 7 bases are shared with TRBD1. CDR1 and CDR2 from the germline V gene are SQVTM and ANQGSEA. The CDR3 covers 18 residues. After removal of 0 bases from V and 0 bases from J, the junction contained 8 bases not matched to a gene. The CDR3 reads CSVEDETGSSSGANVLTF. CDR3 DNA sequence: TGCAGCGTTGAAGATGAGACAGGGAGTAGCTCTGGGGCCAACGTCCTGACTTTC.

The chain joins TRBV9 to TRBJ1-3, with D unresolved. CDR3 size: 12 residues. Germline loops: CDR1 SGDLS, CDR2 YYNGEE. Trimming cost V 3 bases and J 4 bases, with 5 bases left between them. The DNA for the CDR3 is TGTGCCAGCAGCGGCTTAGGAAACACCATATATTTT. This sequence encodes CASSGLGNTIYF.

This clone was found a few times. CDR3 in DNA: TGCAGCGTTGAAGGCGGGATGCGGGACGCGCAAGAGACCCAGTACTTC. Translated: CSVEGGMRDAQETQYF. The chain employs TRBV29-1 and TRBJ2-5; tentative D call: TRBD2 (6 bases). This CDR3 has 16 amino acids. Trimming took off 1 base at V and 2 bases at J, with 17 bases between the two ends. CDR1 SQVTM and CDR2 ANQGSEA come from the germline V gene.

This chain uses TRBV14 with TRBJ1-1, with D uncertain. Germline values: CDR1 SGHDN, CDR2 FVKESK. This CDR3 comprises 16 residues. V lost 0 bases to trimming and J lost 3 bases, with 14 bases between them. DNA of the CDR3: TGTGCCAGCAGCCAAGATCTAGGATATTGGGACACTGAAGCTTTCTTT. It is translated as CASSQDLGYWDTEAFF.